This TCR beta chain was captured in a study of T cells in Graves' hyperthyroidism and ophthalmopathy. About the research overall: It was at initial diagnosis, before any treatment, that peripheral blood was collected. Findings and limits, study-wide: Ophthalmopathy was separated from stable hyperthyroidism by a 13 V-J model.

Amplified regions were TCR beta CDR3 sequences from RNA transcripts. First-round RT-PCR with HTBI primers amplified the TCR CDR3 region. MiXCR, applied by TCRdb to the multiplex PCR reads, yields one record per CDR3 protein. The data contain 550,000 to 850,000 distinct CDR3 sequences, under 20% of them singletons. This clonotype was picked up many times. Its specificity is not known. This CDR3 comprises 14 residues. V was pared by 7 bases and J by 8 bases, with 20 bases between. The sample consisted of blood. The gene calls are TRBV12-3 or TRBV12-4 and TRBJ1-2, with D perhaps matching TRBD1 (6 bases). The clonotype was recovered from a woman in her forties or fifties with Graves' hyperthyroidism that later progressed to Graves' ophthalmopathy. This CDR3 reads CASTHSGRGAGYTF. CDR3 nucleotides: TGTGCCAGCACGCACTCGGGCCGGGGGGCCGGCTACACCTTC.